This entry lists 20 T cell receptor beta chains sequenced from one sample in a study of identifying expanded T cells in peripheral blood. The data were produced by immunoSEQ multiplex PCR, yet TCRdb's version contains in-frame clones alone and is incomplete. The repertoire has approximately 75,000 clones, around 90% of them found once; the top ten carry roughly 3.5%. The sample was blood. The receptor source for this set is a person aged 18 to 69 in good health.

The chain couples TRBV18 to TRBJ1-4; D is uncertain. CDR1 and CDR2 (germline): KGHSH, LQKENI. The CDR3 is 15 residues long. Trimming stripped 6 bases from V and 7 bases from J, with 18 bases between. The CDR3 region is CASSSQGGSPEKLFF. In nucleotides, the CDR3 is TGTGCCAGCTCTTCCCAAGGAGGGTCCCCTGAAAAACTGTTTTTT.

The chain couples TRBV4-1 to TRBJ2-7, with unresolved D. Trimming left V 3 bases short and J 7 bases short, with 10 bases between. This CDR3 spans 12 amino acids. CDR1 and CDR2 from the germline V gene are MGHRA and YSYEKL. The CDR3 reads CASSHPSREQYF. CDR3 DNA sequence: TGCGCCAGCAGCCACCCCTCTCGGGAGCAGTACTTC.

The chain uses TRBV21-1 and TRBJ2-7. TRBV21-1 corresponds to a pseudogene. CDR3 length: 13 amino acids. The CDR3 nucleotides are TGTGCCAGCACGGGGCAGATCCGGGGCGAGCAGTACTTC. As protein: CASTGQIRGEQYF.

The chain carries TRBV21-1 and TRBJ2-1; the table's D call, TRBD1, was not checked against the DNA. TRBV21-1 is reported as a pseudogene. This CDR3 has 16 residues. Written as DNA, the CDR3 is TGTGCCAGCAGCAACTCCGGGACAGGGGACGGCGATGAGCAGTTCTTC. It encodes CASSNSGTGDGDEQFF.

The J gene is TRBJ1-6, the V gene TRBV6-5; unclear D gene. The CDR3 length is 12 residues. The germline gives CDR1 MNHEY, CDR2 SVGAGI. V was cut by 5 bases and J by 10 bases, with 9 bases left in between. The CDR3 here is CASSRTLSPLHF. The CDR3 bases are TGTGCCAGCAGTCGGACTCTATCACCCCTCCACTTT.

This clone was detected once. The chain joins TRBV11-2 to TRBJ2-1, with a weak D call TRBD2 (6 bases). The CDR3 is 16 amino acids. The V end lost 5 bases, the J end lost 0 bases, and 14 bases lay between the germline ends. CDR1 SGHAT and CDR2 FQNNGV come from the germline V gene. The CDR3 bases are TGTGCCAGCAGCCTGCTAGCGCCGAGCTCCTACAATGAGCAGTTCTTC. Translated: CASSLLAPSSYNEQFF.

This clone was found once. This chain links TRBV4-1 with TRBJ2-7; TRBD2 matches at 8 bases. This CDR3 region has 15 residues. From germline, CDR1 is MGHRA and CDR2 YSYEKL. The V segment lost 2 bases and the J segment 0 bases; nucleotides outside the gene matches: 3. CDR3 loop: CASSQTSGSSYEQYF. The DNA for the CDR3 is TGCGCCAGCAGCCAAACTAGCGGATCCTCCTACGAGCAGTACTTC.

The chain joins TRBV6-4 to TRBJ2-1; 14 nucleotides align to TRBD2. V shed 5 bases, J shed 8 bases, and the junction held 2 bases outside the gene matches. Per the germline V gene, CDR1 is MRHNA and CDR2 is SNTAGT. The CDR3 spans 14 residues. Written as DNA, the CDR3 is TGTGCCAGCAGTCCGACTAGCGGGAGGGATGAGCAGTTCTTC. It codes for CASSPTSGRDEQFF.

The V and J genes are TRBV5-8 and TRBJ2-1; TRBD2 matches 13 bases. The junction had 2 bases not matched to a gene; V was cut back by 3 bases and J by 5 bases. Germline CDR1 is SGHTS and CDR2 is YDEGEE. This CDR3 spans 15 amino acids. Here the CDR3 reads CASSSGTSGNNEQFF. The CDR3 DNA is TGTGCCAGCAGCTCCGGGACTAGCGGGAACAATGAGCAGTTCTTC.

The chain has TRBV13 and TRBJ2-7, with D uncertain. Germline values: CDR1 PRHDT, CDR2 FYEKMQ (reference sequence). CDR3 size: 14 residues. V dropped 5 bases and J dropped 2 bases, with 13 bases sitting between them. Written as DNA, the CDR3 is TGTGCCAGCAGCCCGCTGGGGAAGCCCTACGAGCAGTACTTC. This encodes CASSPLGKPYEQYF.

The V call is TRBV7-6, the J call TRBJ1-6, with D uncertain. The CDR3 is 16 amino acids. The V end lost 2 bases, the J end lost 7 bases, and 15 bases lay between the germline ends. Germline V CDR1 and CDR2: SGHVS, FNYEAQ. CDR3 coding DNA: TGTGCCAGCAGCTTACGGATCGGCGGAGGGAATTCACCCCTCCACTTT. Translation gives CASSLRIGGGNSPLHF.

This sequence joins TRBV19 and TRBJ1-2; 7 positions agree with TRBD1. This CDR3 region has 14 residues. The germline gives CDR1 LNHDA, CDR2 SQIVND (reference sequence). V shed 1 base and J 4 bases; nucleotides not matched to a gene: 3. CDR3 loop: CASSIGQGAYGYTF. The CDR3 nucleotides are TGTGCCAGTAGTATAGGACAGGGTGCCTATGGCTACACCTTC.

The genes are TRBV9 and TRBJ2-7, with 7 bases fitting TRBD2. Germline CDR1 reads SGDLS; CDR2 reads YYNGEE. V dropped 4 bases and J dropped 7; count of bases not matched to a gene: 14. This CDR3 is 15 amino acids long. The DNA for the CDR3 is TGTGCCAGCAGCCCCCGGGACTATCGGGGCGGGGAGCAGTACTTC. Its protein is CASSPRDYRGGEQYF. The entire variable domain, with the rest obtained from reference TRBV9 and TRBJ2-7, is as follows: DSGVTQTPKHLITATGQRVTLRCSPRSGDLSVYWYQQSLDQGLQFLIQYYNGEERAKGNILERFSAQQFPDLHSELNLSSLELGDSALYFCASSPRDYRGGEQYFGPGTRLTVT.

The chain has TRBV19 and TRBJ1-4; no clear D gene. CDR1 and CDR2 (germline): LNHDA, SQIVND (reference sequence). The CDR3 covers 14 residues. V lost 6 bases and J 8 bases, leaving 16 bases between the germline ends. The CDR3 DNA follows: TGTGCCAGTAGCCCTGCAGTCGGGAGCGAAAAACTGTTTTTT. The encoded protein is CASSPAVGSEKLFF. Looking up the rest from reference TRBV19 and TRBJ1-4 gives the full variable domain: DGGITQSPKYLFRKEGQNVTLSCEQNLNHDAMYWYRQDPGQGLRLIYYSQIVNDFQKGDIAEGYSVSREKKESFPLTVTSAQKNPTAFYLCASSPAVGSEKLFFGSGTQLSVL.

V and J are TRBV7-2 and TRBJ2-7; D remains unclear. V was cut by 5 bases and J by 0 bases, with 14 bases left in between. The V gene's germline CDR1 is SGHTA and CDR2 FQGNSA. The CDR3 totals 15 residues. CDR3 coding DNA: TGTGCCAGCAGCATACAGCCAATGAGCTCCTACGAGCAGTACTTC. It specifies CASSIQPMSSYEQYF.

The chain links TRBV5-4 to TRBJ2-7; 7 nucleotides match TRBD2. CDR3 length: 16 amino acids. Germline V gives CDR1 SGHNT, CDR2 YYREEE (reference sequence). The trim removed 2 bases at V and 4 bases at J, leaving 12 bases unmatched. CDR3: CASSFEQKRGSYEQYF. DNA for the CDR3: TGTGCCAGCAGCTTCGAGCAGAAGCGGGGCTCTTACGAGCAGTACTTC.

The V and J genes are TRBV7-8 and TRBJ2-4, with D possibly being TRBD2 (6 bases). V lost 5 bases and J lost 9, with 11 bases in between. The CDR3 length is 12 residues. From germline, CDR1 is SGHVS and CDR2 FQNEAQ. CDR3 bases: TGTGCCAGCAGCAGAACGGGACTCATTCAGTACTTC. Translated, it gives CASSRTGLIQYF.

The chain combines TRBV13 with TRBJ2-7, with 16 positions matching TRBD2. J gave up 9 bases and V 5 bases, and 13 bases lay outside the gene matches. CDR3 length: 17 residues. Per the germline V gene, CDR1 is PRHDT and CDR2 is FYEKMQ (reference sequence). The CDR3 coding sequence is TGTGCCAGCAGCCCTAGTCCCGGGACTAGCGGGAGGGCCGTGCAGTACTTC. This translates into CASSPSPGTSGRAVQYF.

Only one count was recorded for this clone. The chain recombines TRBV7-6 with TRBJ2-7; a weak D match, TRBD2 (6 bases). The CDR3 consists of 14 residues. Trimming removed 4 bases from V and 2 bases from J, with 12 bases in between. Germline assignment: CDR1 SGHVS and CDR2 FNYEAQ. CDR3 sequence: CASSSGTVPYEQYF. CDR3 nucleotide sequence: TGTGCCAGCAGCTCCGGGACTGTACCCTACGAGCAGTACTTC.

This clone was seen once. The chain links TRBV19 to TRBJ1-3; 8 nucleotides align to TRBD1. Germline V lookup: CDR1 LNHDA, CDR2 SQIVND (reference sequence). This CDR3 has 17 amino acids. V dropped 3 bases and J dropped 6; count of bases not matched to a gene: 13. CDR3 nucleotides: TGTGCCAGTAGTATCGGACAGGGAACGGCGCCTTTAAACACCATATATTTT. Amino acids: CASSIGQGTAPLNTIYF.